One and the same sample provided the 20 T cell receptor beta chains below, sequenced in a study of T cell responses to AZD1222 COVID-19 vaccine. Using immunoSEQ multiplex PCR, the repertoire was profiled, and TCRdb retains in-frame clones only, with some absent. Of some 130,000 clones listed, just under 95% were seen once; the top ten hold approximately 6.5%. The sample consisted of peripheral blood, taken 28 days after the second AZD1222 dose. These receptors all stem from an adult who received the AZD1222 COVID-19 vaccine.

V is TRBV2 and J is TRBJ1-4; TRBD1 is a possible D gene (5 bases). Germline V gene data show CDR1 as SNHLY and CDR2 as FYNNEI. The CDR3 totals 15 residues. Trimming removed 0 bases at V and 11 bases at J, with 16 bases between. CDR3 in DNA: TGTGCCAGCAGTGAAGCGCTTGGGTTGGGGGGGAAACTGTTTTTT. Its protein product is CASSEALGLGGKLFF.

The chain uses TRBV4-1 and TRBJ2-1, with a possible D match to TRBD2 (5 bases). CDR3 length: 14 amino acids. CDR1 MGHRA and CDR2 YSYEKL come from the germline V gene. The germline V and J ends were trimmed by 1 base and 5 bases, with 9 bases remaining between them. The CDR3: CASSQGPGNNEQFF. The CDR3 nucleotides are TGCGCCAGCAGCCAAGGGCCGGGAAACAATGAGCAGTTCTTC.

The rearrangement joins TRBV19 to TRBJ2-7; 8 bases are a match to TRBD1. The CDR3 covers 15 residues. Unmatched junction bases numbered 6, after V lost 3 bases and J lost 2 bases. The germline CDR1 and CDR2 sequences are LNHDA and SQIVND (reference sequence). Here the CDR3 reads CASSIGQGLTYEQYF. In DNA form, the CDR3 reads TGTGCCAGTAGTATCGGACAGGGTTTAACCTACGAGCAGTACTTC. Full variable domain (remainder filled in from reference TRBV19 and TRBJ2-7): DGGITQSPKYLFRKEGQNVTLSCEQNLNHDAMYWYRQDPGQGLRLIYYSQIVNDFQKGDIAEGYSVSREKKESFPLTVTSAQKNPTAFYLCASSIGQGLTYEQYFGPGTRLTVT.

The chain joins TRBV13 to TRBJ1-1, with a weak D call TRBD1 (6 bases). V dropped 0 bases and J dropped 10 bases, with 6 bases sitting between them. The CDR3 runs to 11 residues. Germline CDR1 PRHDT, CDR2 FYEKMQ (reference sequence). The CDR3 DNA reads TGTGCCAGCAGCTTAGGCAGGGGAGCTTTCTTT. It yields the protein CASSLGRGAFF.

This sequence joins TRBV20-1 and TRBJ2-1; the match to TRBD2 covers 9 bases. Looked up from germline, CDR1 is DFQATT and CDR2 is SNEGSKA (reference sequence). Trimming took 3 bases from V and 5 from J; bases not matched to a gene: 8. The CDR3 length is 15 residues. The CDR3: CSASKLAGPNNEQFF. Written as DNA, the CDR3 is TGCAGTGCTAGTAAGCTAGCGGGGCCAAACAATGAGCAGTTCTTC.

The CDR3 region is CASSYRGADEKLFF. CDR3 in DNA: TGTGCCAGCAGTTACCGGGGGGCGGATGAAAAACTGTTTTTT. The chain joins TRBV6-5 to TRBJ1-4; a weak D match, TRBD1 (6 bases). Trimming removed 2 bases at V and 6 bases at J, with 10 bases between. The CDR3 is 14 residues long. Looked up from germline, CDR1 is MNHEY and CDR2 is SVGAGI.

The rearrangement joins TRBV5-1 to TRBJ2-1, with 8 bases identical to TRBD1. Germline trimming cut 4 bases from V and 2 bases from J; bases unmatched to any gene: 8. In germline, CDR1 is SGHRS, CDR2 YFSETQ. The CDR3 covers 16 residues. Here the CDR3 reads CASSTQDRVTYNEQFF. The CDR3 DNA reads TGCGCCAGCAGCACCCAGGACAGGGTAACCTACAATGAGCAGTTCTTC.

The chain couples TRBV18 to TRBJ1-3, with D possibly matching TRBD1 (6 bases). This CDR3 region has 18 residues. Looked up from germline, CDR1 is KGHSH and CDR2 is LQKENI. V lost 3 bases and J 1 base, leaving 19 bases between the germline ends. Here the CDR3 DNA reads TGTGCCAGCTCACCTACGGGACATCTGTTGGAATCTGGAAACACCATATATTTT. Protein sequence: CASSPTGHLLESGNTIYF.

V usage is TRBV6-4 and J usage is TRBJ2-2; D is uncertain. V gave up 6 bases and J gave up 0 bases, with 8 bases separating them. Germline V gene sequence: CDR1 MRHNA, CDR2 SNTAGT. The CDR3 has 14 amino acids. Here the CDR3 reads CASSRNTNTGELFF. The CDR3 bases are TGTGCCAGCAGCCGGAATACGAACACCGGGGAGCTGTTTTTT.

The chain couples TRBV7-2 to TRBJ2-7; 8 nucleotides match TRBD1. From germline, CDR1 is SGHTA and CDR2 FQGNSA. The CDR3 is 15 amino acids. V gave up 4 bases and J gave up 2 bases; unmatched junction bases: 7. CDR3 region: CASSYSGQATYEQYF. The DNA of the CDR3 is TGTGCCAGCAGCTACTCGGGACAGGCTACCTACGAGCAGTACTTC.

This chain links TRBV4-2 with TRBJ1-2; possibly TRBD1 for D (6 bases). Germline lookup yields CDR1 LGHNA and CDR2 YNFKEQ. Trimming took off 1 base at V and 7 bases at J, with 13 bases between the two ends. This CDR3 region has 14 residues. CDR3 sequence: CASSQASGGGGYTF. The DNA of the CDR3 is TGTGCCAGCAGCCAAGCCTCGGGGGGCGGTGGCTACACCTTC.

The rearrangement joins TRBV6-5 to TRBJ2-5, with a possible D match to TRBD2 (6 bases). There are 15 residues in the CDR3. Germline lookup yields CDR1 MNHEY and CDR2 SVGAGI. V was clipped by 7 bases and J by 2 bases, with 17 bases between them. The CDR3 DNA sequence: TGTGCCAGCACCCAGGTTGGGCTAGCGCAAGAGACCCAGTACTTC. Its translation is CASTQVGLAQETQYF.

V and J are TRBV11-3 and TRBJ2-1; TRBD1 agrees at 7 bases. Germline trimming cut 5 bases from V and 1 base from J; bases unmatched to any gene: 5. CDR1 and CDR2 from the germline V gene are SGHNT and YENEEA. This CDR3 contains 15 residues. CDR3 loop: CASSLRQGSYNEQFF. The CDR3 nucleotides read TGTGCCAGCAGCCTCCGACAGGGTTCCTACAATGAGCAGTTCTTC.

This sequence joins TRBV4-1 and TRBJ1-5, with D unclear. In germline, CDR1 is MGHRA, CDR2 YSYEKL. The V end lost 3 bases, the J end lost 8 bases, and 8 bases lay between the germline ends. The CDR3 is 12 residues long. This CDR3 reads CASSQPGEPQHF. The CDR3 DNA reads TGCGCCAGCAGCCAGCCCGGGGAGCCCCAGCATTTT.

This sequence joins TRBV13 and TRBJ2-7; D is uncertain. Germline V lookup: CDR1 PRHDT, CDR2 FYEKMQ (reference sequence). Trimming removed 0 bases from V and 4 bases from J, with 4 bases in between. The CDR3 sequence is 12 residues long. The DNA of the CDR3 is TGTGCCAGCAGCTTAGGTATTTACGAGCAGTACTTC. It is translated as CASSLGIYEQYF. Full variable domain (rest looked up from reference TRBV13 and TRBJ2-7): AAGVIQSPRHLIKEKRETATLKCYPIPRHDTVYWYQQGPGQDPQFLISFYEKMQSDKGSIPDRFSAQQFSDYHSELNMSSLELGDSALYFCASSLGIYEQYFGPGTRLTVT.

The genes are TRBV6-5 and TRBJ1-2; D gene ambiguous. Trimming pared 2 bases from V and 1 base from J, leaving 5 bases between. This CDR3 has 13 amino acids. The V gene's germline CDR1 is MNHEY and CDR2 SVGAGI. The CDR3: CASSYAFNYGYTF. The DNA for the CDR3 is TGTGCCAGCAGTTACGCTTTTAACTATGGCTACACCTTC.

The CDR3 sequence: CASSLDPGIGEQYF. The CDR3 DNA follows: TGCGCCAGCAGCCTGGATCCGGGGATCGGCGAGCAGTACTTC. The rearrangement joins TRBV5-1 to TRBJ2-7, with D perhaps matching TRBD2 (5 bases). The germline V gene encodes CDR1 SGHRS and CDR2 YFSETQ. V dropped 4 bases and J dropped 6 bases, with 17 bases sitting between them. The CDR3 runs to 14 residues.

The rearrangement joins TRBV5-1 to TRBJ2-5; D is unclear. Germline V lookup: CDR1 SGHRS, CDR2 YFSETQ. V lost 4 bases and J lost 7, with 17 bases in between. CDR3 length: 14 amino acids. CDR3 in amino acids: CASSEGVRASTQYF. CDR3 bases: TGCGCCAGCAGCGAAGGAGTAAGGGCCTCGACCCAGTACTTC. Combining the CDR3 with reference TRBV5-1 and TRBJ2-5 gives the whole variable domain KAGVTQTPRYLIKTRGQQVTLSCSPISGHRSVSWYQQTPGQGLQFLFEYFSETQRNKGNFPGRFSGRQFSNSRSEMNVSTLELGDSALYLCASSEGVRASTQYFGPGTRLLVL.

The sample holds one count of this clone. Sequence at one end of the junction differs from germline and may be a read error. The V and J genes are TRBV28 and TRBJ1-2; 8 bases align to TRBD1. The CDR3 is 16 residues long. CDR1 MDHEN and CDR2 SYDVKM come from the germline V gene. DNA of the CDR3: TGTGCCAGCAGAACCGAAGCCAGGGGGCGTAACGATGGCTACACCTTC. Protein: CASRTEARGRNDGYTF.

The rearrangement links TRBV5-1 to TRBJ1-6; D is possibly TRBD1 (6 bases). The germline V gene encodes CDR1 SGHRS and CDR2 YFSETQ. Trimming shortened V by 0 bases and J by 5 bases, and 9 bases separated the two germline ends. CDR3 length: 15 residues. CDR3 amino acids: CASSLATGNNSPLHF. The CDR3 coding sequence is TGCGCCAGCAGCTTGGCCACAGGGAATAATTCACCCCTCCACTTT.